The next 24 T cell receptor beta chains were all read from a single sample in a study of T cells in localized non-small cell lung cancer. Measured with immunoSEQ multiplex PCR; TCRdb has only the in-frame clones, and not every one. This sample has roughly 1,700 clones, with about a fifth found just once. Material: normal lung tissue next to the tumor, obtained before any cancer treatment. These TCRs come from a male donor older than 55 with stage III squamous cell lung carcinoma.

A few counts support this clone. The chain is built from TRBV7-2 and TRBJ2-7; D is uncertain. CDR1 and CDR2 from the germline V gene are SGHTA and FQGNSA. Trimming left V 5 bases short and J 8 bases short, with 16 bases between. This CDR3 is built from 13 residues. The CDR3 DNA follows: TGTGCCAGCAGCCTTGGTGCCCTACGTAAGCAGTACTTC. It yields the protein CASSLGALRKQYF.

This chain uses TRBV11-3 with TRBJ1-5; D uncertain. The V and J ends lost 1 base and 13 bases respectively, with 17 bases between them. The germline V gene encodes CDR1 SGHNT and CDR2 YENEEA. CDR3 length: 14 residues. CDR3 sequence (DNA): TGTGCCAGCAGCTTAGGTGCGGCAGGCTCGGAACAGCATTTT. It codes for CASSLGAAGSEQHF.

The table lists this clone with a few counts. V and J are TRBV19 and TRBJ1-3; TRBD1 agrees at 7 bases. From germline, CDR1 is LNHDA and CDR2 SQIVND (reference sequence). The CDR3 is 14 amino acids. V was pared by 7 bases and J by 0 bases, with 3 bases of the junction left unmatched. In DNA form, the CDR3 reads TGTGCCAGTAAGGACAGGACCTCTGGAAACACCATATATTTT. Translating gives CASKDRTSGNTIYF.

The chain uses TRBV28 and TRBJ2-3; D is unclear. The CDR3 runs 15 residues. Germline CDR1 reads MDHEN; CDR2 reads SYDVKM. Trimming removed 2 bases at V and 5 bases at J, with 14 bases between. The CDR3 bases are TGTGCCAGCAGTTTAAACCCGGGTAACATAGATACGCAGTATTTT. Translation gives CASSLNPGNIDTQYF. The complete variable domain, with remaining parts taken from reference TRBV28 and TRBJ2-3, reads DVKVTQSSRYLVKRTGEKVFLECVQDMDHENMFWYRQDPGLGLRLIYFSYDVKMKEKGDIPEGYSVSREKKERFSLILESASTNQTSMYLCASSLNPGNIDTQYFGPGTRLTVL.

This clone came up a few times. This chain connects TRBV28 to TRBJ2-5; 7 positions match TRBD2. The CDR3 runs 13 residues. The V and J ends lost 6 bases and 4 bases, in that order; junction bases with no gene match: 5. The germline gives CDR1 MDHEN, CDR2 SYDVKM. The CDR3: CASRRTSAETQYF. CDR3 DNA: TGTGCCAGCAGGCGTACTAGCGCAGAGACCCAGTACTTC.

J is TRBJ1-1 and V is TRBV23-1; no clear D. TRBV23-1 carries the ORF label, with uncertain function. Trimming left V 8 bases short and J 0 bases short, with 10 bases between. The CDR3 runs to 13 residues. The CDR3 sequence: CASPAVLNTEAFF. The DNA for the CDR3 is TGCGCCAGCCCCGCGGTTTTGAACACTGAAGCTTTCTTT.

This clone was seen only a few times. V gene TRBV30 combines with J gene TRBJ1-2, with D hard to call. The germline V gene encodes CDR1 GTSNPN and CDR2 SVGIG (reference sequence). This CDR3 region has 12 residues. Trimming left V 5 bases short and J 3 bases short, with 10 bases between. The CDR3 sequence: CAWRALYYGYTF. The CDR3 DNA reads TGTGCCTGGCGAGCATTATACTATGGCTACACCTTC.

This clone occurred a few times. The rearrangement uses TRBV6-8 and TRBJ1-1; D call uncertain. CDR3 size: 13 residues. Per the germline V gene, CDR1 is MNHGY and CDR2 is SAAAGT. V shed 6 bases and J shed 2 bases, with 10 bases lying between them. The CDR3 coding sequence is TGTGCCAGCAGCCGCGCTTTTAACACTGAAGCTTTCTTT. This codes for CASSRAFNTEAFF.

The V gene is TRBV6-8, the J gene TRBJ1-5; TRBD1 matches 7 bases. Germline V gives CDR1 MNHGY, CDR2 SAAAGT. With V trimmed by 5 bases and J by 7 bases, 8 bases remained unmatched. CDR3 length: 14 amino acids. CDR3 DNA: TGTGCCAGCAGTGGGTCAGGGGGAAGACAGCCCCAGCATTTT. Translated, it gives CASSGSGGRQPQHF.

In its sample, this clone is hyperexpanded (1% or more). The chain combines TRBV11-3 with TRBJ2-1; D is unresolved. The length of the CDR3 is 15 residues. Trimming took 8 bases from V and 0 from J, leaving 14 bases between them. The V gene's germline CDR1 is SGHNT and CDR2 YENEEA. The CDR3 region is CASGRGGDSYNEQFF. CDR3 nucleotide sequence: TGTGCCAGCGGACGAGGTGGGGACTCCTACAATGAGCAGTTCTTC. The whole variable domain, filled in from reference TRBV11-3 and TRBJ2-1, reads EAGVVQSPRYKIIEKKQPVAFWCNPISGHNTLYWYLQNLGQGPELLIRYENEEAVDDSQLPKDRFSAERLKGVDSTLKIQPAELGDSAVYLCASGRGGDSYNEQFFGPGTRLTVL.

The chain carries TRBV18 and TRBJ2-3; D is ambiguous. V was clipped by 0 bases and J by 5 bases, with 9 bases between them. Germline CDR1 is KGHSH and CDR2 is LQKENI. The CDR3 consists of 14 residues. The CDR3 region has the DNA TGTGCCAGCTCACCACCGGTGGAGAGAGATACGCAGTATTTT. Translated, it gives CASSPPVERDTQYF.

V and J are TRBV28 and TRBJ1-2; D is uncertain. The CDR3 totals 14 residues. In germline, CDR1 is MDHEN, CDR2 SYDVKM. V was shortened by 5 bases and J by 4 bases, with 14 bases between the two germline ends. CDR3 sequence (DNA): TGTGCCAGCAGTCCAGTTAACCCCCCCTATGGCTACACCTTC. Translation: CASSPVNPPYGYTF.

By share, this clone ranks as medium-sized. This chain links TRBV6-8 with TRBJ2-5, with TRBD2 as a possible D gene (6 bases). The V and J ends lost 7 bases and 5 bases respectively, with 14 bases between them. The V gene's germline CDR1 is MNHGY and CDR2 SAAAGT. This CDR3 contains 13 residues. Here the CDR3 DNA reads TGTGCCAGCAACACCCATGGGAGGGAGACCCAGTACTTC. Translation gives CASNTHGRETQYF.

The chain recombines TRBV28 with TRBJ1-2, with D possibly TRBD1 on 5 matching bases. Germline V lookup: CDR1 MDHEN, CDR2 SYDVKM. Trimming took 5 bases from V and 4 from J, leaving 20 bases between them. The CDR3 sequence is 16 residues long. CDR3 protein: CASSLPTFRGVYGYTF. The CDR3 DNA sequence: TGTGCCAGCAGTCTACCGACATTTCGGGGGGTCTATGGCTACACCTTC.

V gene TRBV18 combines with J gene TRBJ1-2, with D unresolved. The V gene's germline CDR1 is KGHSH and CDR2 LQKENI. This CDR3 comprises 14 residues. The V end was cut by 2 bases, the J end by 7 bases, with 14 bases between. The DNA for the CDR3 is TGTGCCAGCTCACCATCCAGTCCGCCCGGTGGCTACACCTTC. Its translation: CASSPSSPPGGYTF.

The chain joins TRBV6-8 to TRBJ1-1, with no clear D. The ends were cut back, 10 bases at V and 3 bases at J, with 12 bases in the middle. The CDR3 runs 12 residues. Germline V lookup: CDR1 MNHGY, CDR2 SAAAGT. The CDR3 sequence: CAIAKGDTEAFF. CDR3 bases: TGTGCCATCGCTAAAGGCGACACTGAAGCTTTCTTT.

There are a few counts of this clone. The rearrangement uses TRBV30 and TRBJ1-1; TRBD1 agrees at 7 bases. The CDR3 totals 12 residues. The trim removed 4 bases at V and 10 bases at J, leaving 9 bases unmatched. The V gene's germline CDR1 is GTSNPN and CDR2 SVGIG (reference sequence). CDR3 sequence (DNA): TGTGCCTGGACAGACAGGGTAGTAGGAGCTTTCTTT. Translation: CAWTDRVVGAFF.

In this sample, this clone turned up a few times. V and J are TRBV15 and TRBJ1-1; D is unclear. This CDR3 contains 14 residues. V lost 0 bases to trimming and J lost 3 bases, with 8 bases between them. Germline CDR1 reads LNHNV; CDR2 reads YYDKDF (reference sequence). The CDR3 is CATSRDSGYTEAFF. The CDR3 region has the DNA TGTGCCACCAGCAGAGATAGCGGTTACACTGAAGCTTTCTTT.

This clone is judged large. This chain uses TRBV19 with TRBJ2-7; 7 nucleotides match TRBD1. Per germline, CDR1 LNHDA and CDR2 SQIVND (reference sequence). This CDR3 spans 14 amino acids. V trimming: 8 bases; J trimming: 4 bases; junction bases outside the gene matches: 11. CDR3 bases: TGTGCCAGTGCAGGACAGGCTTCCTCATACGAGCAGTACTTC. Protein product: CASAGQASSYEQYF. The full variable domain, with the rest looked up from reference TRBV19 and TRBJ2-7, is DGGITQSPKYLFRKEGQNVTLSCEQNLNHDAMYWYRQDPGQGLRLIYYSQIVNDFQKGDIAEGYSVSREKKESFPLTVTSAQKNPTAFYLCASAGQASSYEQYFGPGTRLTVT.

The genes are TRBV19 and TRBJ2-3; no firm D call. This CDR3 is built from 12 residues. Trimming removed 3 bases at V and 6 bases at J, with 7 bases between. The V gene's germline CDR1 is LNHDA and CDR2 SQIVND (reference sequence). Here the CDR3 reads CASSMARDTQYF. CDR3 in DNA: TGTGCCAGTAGTATGGCGCGGGATACGCAGTATTTT.

The V call is TRBV19, the J call TRBJ1-4; D unclear. The CDR3 covers 15 residues. Germline V gene lookup returns CDR1 LNHDA and CDR2 SQIVND (reference sequence). Trimming left V 3 bases short and J 8 bases short, with 16 bases between. CDR3 sequence reads: CASSMSAGVVEKLFF. Written as DNA, the CDR3 is TGTGCCAGTAGTATGTCCGCCGGCGTAGTCGAAAAACTGTTTTTT. The variable domain in full, completed from reference TRBV19 and TRBJ1-4, reads DGGITQSPKYLFRKEGQNVTLSCEQNLNHDAMYWYRQDPGQGLRLIYYSQIVNDFQKGDIAEGYSVSREKKESFPLTVTSAQKNPTAFYLCASSMSAGVVEKLFFGSGTQLSVL.

This clone was seen a handful of times. The chain combines TRBV6-8 with TRBJ2-3, with D perhaps matching TRBD1 (6 bases). CDR1 and CDR2 from the germline V gene are MNHGY and SAAAGT. Trimming pared 5 bases from V and 1 base from J, leaving 13 bases between. The CDR3 runs 15 residues. CDR3 sequence (DNA): TGTGCCAGCAGTGACAAGGGGGTGGGCACAGATACGCAGTATTTT. It translates to CASSDKGVGTDTQYF.

This clone was seen a few times. The chain employs TRBV10-2 and TRBJ2-1, with D unresolved. This CDR3 region has 13 residues. V dropped 5 bases and J dropped 7 bases, with 12 bases sitting between them. The V gene's germline CDR1 is WSHSY and CDR2 SAAADI. The CDR3 region has the DNA TGCGCCAGCAGTACATCCATAGCAAATGAGCAGTTCTTC. Its translation is CASSTSIANEQFF.

The V gene is TRBV15, the J gene TRBJ1-2, with a tentative D call TRBD1 (5 bases). Germline CDR1 is LNHNV and CDR2 is YYDKDF (reference sequence). V dropped 0 bases and J dropped 8 bases, with 13 bases sitting between them. The CDR3 is 14 residues long. CDR3 nucleotides: TGTGCCACCAGCAGAGATTCACCCCGGGGCGGCTACACCTTC. Its protein product is CATSRDSPRGGYTF.